This TCR beta chain was identified during a study of spatial heterogeneity in lung cancer. TCRdb processed the 5' RACE reads anew with MiXCR; each CDR3 protein has one entry. The repertoire holds tens of thousands of distinct CDR3 sequences, approximately 5.2% seen once, with about 25% in the top ten. V lost 4 bases and J lost 6, with 10 bases in between. The CDR3 is 12 residues long. Germline V gene sequence: CDR1 LNHDA, CDR2 SQIVND (reference sequence). As to time point: sample taken at primary tumor resection. TCRs were sequenced from unsorted whole RNA of tumor, nontumor lung or PBMC. This sample comprised PBMCs, obtained at surgery. The receptor's source is a female donor with early-stage non-small cell lung cancer. The V gene is TRBV19, the J gene TRBJ2-7, with unresolved D. The chain's CDR3 is CASSTARLEQYF. The CDR3 DNA is TGTGCCAGTAGTACTGCCAGGCTCGAGCAGTACTTC.